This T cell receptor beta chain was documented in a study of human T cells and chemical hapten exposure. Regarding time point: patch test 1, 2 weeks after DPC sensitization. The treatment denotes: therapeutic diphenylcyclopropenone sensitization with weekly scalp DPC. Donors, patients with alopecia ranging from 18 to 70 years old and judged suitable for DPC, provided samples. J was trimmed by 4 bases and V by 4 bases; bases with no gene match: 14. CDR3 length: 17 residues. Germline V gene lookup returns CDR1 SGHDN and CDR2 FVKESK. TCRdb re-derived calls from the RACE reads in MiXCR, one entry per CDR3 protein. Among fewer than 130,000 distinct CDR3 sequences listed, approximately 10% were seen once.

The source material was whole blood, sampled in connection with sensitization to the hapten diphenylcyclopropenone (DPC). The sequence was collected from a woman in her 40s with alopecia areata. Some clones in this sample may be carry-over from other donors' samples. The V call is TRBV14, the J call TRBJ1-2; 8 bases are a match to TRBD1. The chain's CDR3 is CASSPHRDRPKGYGYTF. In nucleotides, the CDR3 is TGTGCCAGCAGCCCCCACCGGGACAGGCCTAAAGGCTATGGCTACACCTTC.